These 20 T cell receptor beta chains originate from one sample sequenced in a study of T-cell reconstitution after alpha-beta-depleted transplantation in children (dated by TCRdb to the mid-2010s). Explained via the paper, the time point label denotes: day 60 (about 2 months) after transplantation. According to the study, the label for this sample's treatment or condition signals: allogeneic hematopoietic cell transplantation with graft depleted of TCRalphabeta T cells and CD19 B cells. Library creation used PCR. For sequencing, an Illumina HiSeq 2500 was employed. To normalize quantification of the TCRbeta repertoire, the TCR libraries were built with molecular barcoding that relied on unique molecular identifiers. Starting from the raw public reads, TCRdb applied fastp trimming at Q25, assembled clones with MiXCR and retained in-frame beta chains. Every entry covers one CDR3 protein and lists the most common genes and DNA from its rows. For this sample there are 40,000 to 55,000 distinct CDR3 sequences; approximately 9.2% appear just once. The top ten clonotypes cover roughly a quarter of the sample.

Sequencing was performed on PBMCs, mostly from graft donor cells, taken 60 days after TCRalphabeta/CD19-depleted stem cell transplant. The origin of the receptors is a male patient aged 2-15 years who had a stem cell transplant for chronic granulomatous disease, so the T cells may come from the graft donor.

This clonotype was counted many times. This chain connects TRBV11-2 to TRBJ2-1, with 8 bases aligning to TRBD2. In germline, CDR1 is SGHAT, CDR2 FQNNGV. Losses at the gene ends were 1 base for V and 7 bases for J; bases not matched to a gene: 12. The CDR3 sequence is 17 residues long. CDR3 nucleotide sequence: TGTGCCAGCAGCTTAGGGGTTTTGGCGGGAGGCGTGAATGAGCAGTTCTTC. Amino acids: CASSLGVLAGGVNEQFF.

This clonotype has just a few counts. V gene TRBV4-1 combines with J gene TRBJ2-3; 11 bases agree with TRBD2. Germline V gene data show CDR1 as MGHRA and CDR2 as YSYEKL. The CDR3 runs 16 residues. Germline trimming cut 3 bases from V and 0 bases from J; bases unmatched to any gene: 2. Here the CDR3 DNA reads TGCGCCAGCAGCCACCGACTAGCGGGGAGCACAGATACGCAGTATTTT. Its translation is CASSHRLAGSTDTQYF.

This clonotype has a handful of counts. The chain is built from TRBV3-1 and TRBJ1-2; D gene ambiguous. Germline lookup yields CDR1 LGHDT and CDR2 YNNKEL (reference sequence). Trimming left V 1 base short and J 0 bases short, with 6 bases between. The CDR3 runs to 14 residues. CDR3 sequence reads: CASSQGRTNYGYTF. In nucleotides, the CDR3 is TGTGCCAGCAGCCAAGGGCGGACTAACTATGGCTACACCTTC.

The rearrangement uses TRBV7-9 and TRBJ2-3, with 8 bases lining up with TRBD2. The V and J ends lost 1 base and 0 bases, in that order; junction bases with no gene match: 3. In germline, CDR1 is SEHNR, CDR2 FQNEAQ (reference sequence). The CDR3 totals 16 residues. The CDR3 is CASSLGTSGSTDTQYF. The CDR3 region has the DNA TGTGCCAGCAGCTTAGGAACTAGCGGTAGCACAGATACGCAGTATTTT.

Concerning this clonotype: Given a much more abundant clone one base away, this may be a read error. The rearrangement uses TRBV6-1 and TRBJ1-3, with D hard to call. V dropped 6 bases and J dropped 4 bases, with 19 bases sitting between them. The CDR3 contains 16 residues. Looked up from germline, CDR1 is MNHNS and CDR2 is SASEGT. CDR3 nucleotide sequence: TGTGCCAGCAGAAGACAATGGGGTCGAGGGGGAAACACCATATATTTT. Translation: CASRRQWGRGGNTIYF.

The chain carries TRBV7-9 and TRBJ1-1; the match to TRBD1 covers 7 bases. The length of the CDR3 is 16 residues. Germline V gene sequence: CDR1 SEHNR, CDR2 FQNEAQ (reference sequence). After removal of 4 bases from V and 3 bases from J, the junction contained 11 bases not matched to a gene. The DNA of the CDR3 is TGTGCCAGCAGCTCAACTGGGACAGCCCGGTACACTGAAGCTTTCTTT. Its protein is CASSSTGTARYTEAFF.

This clonotype occurred many times. The V call is TRBV29-1, the J call TRBJ1-2; tentative D call: TRBD1 (5 bases). CDR1 and CDR2 (germline): SQVTM, ANQGSEA. The germline V and J ends were trimmed by 3 bases and 0 bases, with 8 bases remaining between them. This CDR3 has 13 amino acids. The CDR3 coding sequence is TGCAGCGTTGACAGGGCAGCTAACTATGGCTACACCTTC. Protein: CSVDRAANYGYTF. Based on the CDR3 plus reference TRBV29-1 and TRBJ1-2, the full variable domain is SAVISQKPSRDICQRGTSLTIQCQVDSQVTMMFWYRQQPGQSLTLIATANQGSEATYESGFVIDKFPISRPNLTFSTLTVSNMSPEDSSIYLCSVDRAANYGYTFGSGTRLTVV.

At least ten counts were recorded for this clonotype. The rearrangement uses TRBV7-9 and TRBJ2-1; D is uncertain. Trimming removed 4 bases at V and 7 bases at J, with 5 bases between. The CDR3 sequence is 11 residues long. Germline lookup yields CDR1 SEHNR and CDR2 FQNEAQ (reference sequence). CDR3 residues: CASSSNNEQFF. CDR3 coding DNA: TGTGCCAGCAGCTCCAATAATGAGCAGTTCTTC.

This clonotype came up many times. This chain links TRBV11-3 with TRBJ2-1; D is perhaps TRBD2 (5 bases). V shed 1 base and J shed 15 bases, with 13 bases lying between them. Germline V gives CDR1 SGHNT, CDR2 YENEEA. The length of the CDR3 is 12 residues. The CDR3 region has the DNA TGTGCCAGCAGCTTAGTGGGCGGGCGCGTGTTCTTC. Amino acids: CASSLVGGRVFF.

This clonotype was observed a handful of times. This sequence joins TRBV7-9 and TRBJ2-2; D is uncertain. Deletions cut 4 bases from V and 4 bases from J, with 4 bases between. The germline V gene encodes CDR1 SEHNR and CDR2 FQNEAQ (reference sequence). The CDR3 covers 12 residues. The CDR3 nucleotides are TGTGCCAGCAGCTGGGGCACCGGGGAGCTGTTTTTT. Its protein product is CASSWGTGELFF.

The genes are TRBV5-6 and TRBJ1-1; D is possibly TRBD1 (6 bases). The CDR3 is 17 amino acids. Germline V gene sequence: CDR1 SGHDT, CDR2 YYEEEE. Trimming stripped 2 bases from V and 3 bases from J, with 20 bases between. This CDR3 reads CASSFTGFTGVDTEAFF. DNA for the CDR3: TGTGCCAGCAGCTTCACAGGGTTTACGGGTGTTGACACTGAAGCTTTCTTT.

This clonotype was seen ten or more times. This chain connects TRBV5-6 to TRBJ2-7, with 9 positions matching TRBD1. Germline V gene sequence: CDR1 SGHDT, CDR2 YYEEEE. This CDR3 is 15 amino acids long. Germline trimming cut 1 base from V and 5 bases from J; bases unmatched to any gene: 7. The CDR3 loop reads CASSLSGTGYHEQYF. CDR3 nucleotide sequence: TGTGCCAGCAGCTTGAGCGGGACAGGGTACCACGAGCAGTACTTC.

There are many counts of this clonotype. The genes are TRBV12-3 or TRBV12-4 and TRBJ2-1, with 9 bases identical to TRBD2. The J segment lost 0 bases and the V segment lost 10 bases, leaving 10 bases of the junction unmatched. The CDR3 spans 16 residues. CDR3 residues: CATATLAGASYNEQFF. The DNA of the CDR3 is TGTGCCACCGCGACTTTAGCGGGAGCCTCCTACAATGAGCAGTTCTTC.

This chain links TRBV5-6 with TRBJ2-7; TRBD2 matches 8 bases. Trimming cost V 4 bases and J 3 bases; bases outside gene matches: 6. Germline CDR1 is SGHDT and CDR2 is YYEEEE. The CDR3 totals 14 residues. CDR3 in amino acids: CASSLGGDFYEQYF. The CDR3 coding sequence is TGTGCCAGCAGCCTCGGGGGGGACTTCTACGAGCAGTACTTC.

The V call is TRBV7-9, the J call TRBJ1-5; the D gene is possibly TRBD1 (6 bases). This CDR3 comprises 16 residues. Germline V gene lookup returns CDR1 SEHNR and CDR2 FQNEAQ (reference sequence). Trimming stripped 4 bases from V and 4 bases from J, with 17 bases between. CDR3 coding DNA: TGTGCCAGCAGCTCCGTGGGGCAGGGGAGGAATCAGCCCCAGCATTTT. Translated, it gives CASSSVGQGRNQPQHF.

In this sample, this clonotype turned up a few times. This rearrangement joins TRBV7-9 to TRBJ1-3; 7 nucleotides line up with TRBD1. This CDR3 has 16 residues. Germline lookup yields CDR1 SEHNR and CDR2 FQNEAQ (reference sequence). The J segment lost 0 bases and the V segment lost 5 bases, leaving 7 bases of the junction unmatched. The CDR3 loop is CASSGIQGDSGNTIYF. For the CDR3, the DNA is TGTGCCAGCAGCGGTATTCAGGGGGACTCTGGAAACACCATATATTTT.

V gene TRBV29-1 combines with J gene TRBJ2-1; D might be TRBD1 (6 bases). The CDR3 has 15 amino acids. V lost 2 bases and J 11 bases, leaving 22 bases between the germline ends. Germline V gives CDR1 SQVTM, CDR2 ANQGSEA. The CDR3 here is CSVEKSLTGTMKQFF. CDR3 coding DNA: TGCAGCGTTGAAAAGAGCTTGACAGGAACAATGAAGCAGTTCTTC.

This clonotype was counted at least ten times. The V and J genes are TRBV30 and TRBJ1-6; a possible D gene is TRBD1 (6 bases). Germline V lookup: CDR1 GTSNPN, CDR2 SVGIG (reference sequence). The CDR3 contains 16 residues. Trimming stripped 2 bases from V and 4 bases from J, with 15 bases between. The CDR3 DNA is TGTGCCTGGAGTTCCGCCCGGACAGCTTATAATTCACCCCTCCACTTT. Translating it yields CAWSSARTAYNSPLHF.

CDR3 DNA sequence: TGCGCCAGCAGCCAAGGTGTAGGTCGGAACACTGAAGCTTTCTTT. Amino acids: CASSQGVGRNTEAFF. The chain links TRBV4-3 to TRBJ1-1; no reliable D call. The germline CDR1 and CDR2 sequences are LGHNA and YSLEER. The CDR3 sequence is 15 residues long. The V and J ends lost 1 base and 1 base respectively, with 10 bases between them.

Many counts were recorded for this clonotype. J is TRBJ1-2 and V is TRBV14; tentative D call: TRBD1 (5 bases). The CDR3 contains 15 residues. V lost 0 bases and J 7 bases, leaving 15 bases between the germline ends. Germline V gene data show CDR1 as SGHDN and CDR2 as FVKESK. CDR3 nucleotide sequence: TGTGCCAGCAGCCAAGATGAATGGGGGAAGGGTGGCTACACCTTC. Protein sequence: CASSQDEWGKGGYTF.